The 17 T cell receptor beta chains listed next were all sequenced from one sample in a study of cytomegalovirus exposure and HLA in healthy donors. 13 Jbeta primers and 60 Vbeta primers were used for the PCR. The repertoire was sequenced with immunoSEQ multiplex PCR; TCRdb's copy has only in-frame clones and lacks some. The data hold some 99,000 clones, with roughly 79% observed a single time. Sequencing was carried out using PBMCs. These receptors all stem from a middle-aged man in good health and CMV-seronegative.

The V gene is TRBV6-5, the J gene TRBJ2-2; no definite D call. The V gene's germline CDR1 is MNHEY and CDR2 SVGAGI. V lost 3 bases, J lost 4 bases, and 12 bases lay in between. This CDR3 has 15 residues. This CDR3 is CASSYSGRSTGELFF. CDR3 nucleotide sequence: TGTGCCAGCAGTTATTCAGGTCGTAGCACCGGGGAGCTGTTTTTT.

CDR3 sequence (DNA): TGTGCCAGCAGTTTGAGGAGGGGCCCATGGGAAGAGACCCAGTACTTC. Translated, it gives CASSLRRGPWEETQYF. The genes are TRBV28 and TRBJ2-5, with TRBD2 as a possible D gene (6 bases). The ends were cut back, 3 bases at V and 3 bases at J, with 17 bases in the middle. Germline V gene sequence: CDR1 MDHEN, CDR2 SYDVKM. The CDR3 is 16 residues long. Full variable domain (remainder filled in from reference TRBV28 and TRBJ2-5): DVKVTQSSRYLVKRTGEKVFLECVQDMDHENMFWYRQDPGLGLRLIYFSYDVKMKEKGDIPEGYSVSREKKERFSLILESASTNQTSMYLCASSLRRGPWEETQYFGPGTRLLVL.

This chain uses TRBV10-2 with TRBJ1-5, with D tentatively TRBD1 (6 bases). V was pared by 3 bases and J by 3 bases, with 12 bases between. CDR1 is WSHSY, CDR2 SAAADI, per germline. The CDR3 spans 15 residues. DNA for the CDR3: TGCGCCAGCAGTGATTGGCAGGGGTCCAATCAGCCCCAGCATTTT. It translates to CASSDWQGSNQPQHF.

This chain connects TRBV6-6 to TRBJ1-5; TRBD1 is a possible D gene (6 bases). The CDR3 is 13 amino acids. V was trimmed by 6 bases and J by 3 bases, leaving 9 bases between them. From germline, CDR1 is MNHNY and CDR2 SVGAGI (reference sequence). The CDR3 protein is CASRQGNNQPQHF. CDR3 DNA: TGTGCCAGCAGGCAGGGGAACAATCAGCCCCAGCATTTT.

This chain uses TRBV7-2 with TRBJ2-3; 8 nucleotides match TRBD2. V shed 2 bases, J shed 2 bases, and the junction held 6 bases outside the gene matches. The V gene's germline CDR1 is SGHTA and CDR2 FQGNSA. The CDR3 consists of 16 residues. For the CDR3, the DNA is TGTGCCAGCAGCTTATTGGGCGGGAGGAACACAGATACGCAGTATTTT. Its protein product is CASSLLGGRNTDTQYF.

The chain is built from TRBV18 and TRBJ2-5; a possible D gene is TRBD1 (6 bases). With 3 bases removed from V and 5 bases from J, the gap between germline ends came to 13 bases. Germline lookup yields CDR1 KGHSH and CDR2 LQKENI. The CDR3 runs to 14 residues. The CDR3 nucleotides are TGTGCCAGCTCACCCGGACAGCATACGGAGACCCAGTACTTC. It yields the protein CASSPGQHTETQYF.

In DNA form, the CDR3 reads TGCAGCGTGGGGGCAGTCTCCTACAATGAGCAGTTCTTC. Its translation: CSVGAVSYNEQFF. V and J are TRBV29-1 and TRBJ2-1; possible D gene TRBD1, 6 bases. CDR1 and CDR2 from the germline V gene are SQVTM and ANQGSEA. Between the trimmed V and J ends, which lost 6 bases and 0 bases, there was a span of 9 bases. There are 13 residues in the CDR3.

The V and J genes are TRBV7-6 and TRBJ2-5; D is possibly TRBD1 (5 bases). Germline V gives CDR1 SGHVS, CDR2 FNYEAQ. V was cut by 4 bases and J by 5 bases, with 26 bases left in between. The CDR3 has 18 amino acids. DNA of the CDR3: TGTGCCAGCAGCTCATTCCTCCAGGACACCCAATTTCAGGAGACCCAGTACTTC. Translating gives CASSSFLQDTQFQETQYF.

The rearrangement uses TRBV7-9 and TRBJ2-7; D ambiguous. V was clipped by 5 bases and J by 0 bases, with 11 bases between them. In germline, CDR1 is SEHNR, CDR2 FQNEAQ (reference sequence). The CDR3 is made up of 14 amino acids. CDR3 coding DNA: TGTGCCAGCAGCCGAAGTAGCCTCTCCTACGAGCAGTACTTC. This translates into CASSRSSLSYEQYF.

This chain uses TRBV18 with TRBJ1-1; 7 bases line up with TRBD1. V was clipped by 3 bases and J by 3 bases; unmatched bases: 4. Germline-derived CDR1 and CDR2 are KGHSH and LQKENI. This CDR3 has 14 residues. In nucleotides, the CDR3 is TGTGCCAGCTCACCGGACAGGTCGGACACTGAAGCTTTCTTT. Translated: CASSPDRSDTEAFF.

This clone was found once. The chain couples TRBV7-2 to TRBJ2-4, with TRBD1 identical over 8 bases. From germline, CDR1 is SGHTA and CDR2 FQGNSA. The CDR3 is 16 amino acids. V lost 5 bases, J lost 3 bases, and 9 bases stayed unmatched. CDR3 in amino acids: CASSPQGQAIKNIQYF. In DNA form, the CDR3 reads TGTGCCAGCAGCCCCCAGGGACAGGCGATCAAAAACATTCAGTACTTC.

V is TRBV6-6 and J is TRBJ1-5, with a weak D call TRBD1 (6 bases). This CDR3 is 13 amino acids long. Trimming shortened V by 8 bases and J by 4 bases, and 12 bases separated the two germline ends. The germline gives CDR1 MNHNY, CDR2 SVGAGI (reference sequence). CDR3 protein: CASQGWRNQPQHF. The CDR3 DNA is TGTGCCAGCCAGGGGTGGAGAAATCAGCCCCAGCATTTT.

This clone was detected only once. The V and J genes are TRBV18 and TRBJ2-5; 10 nucleotides agree with TRBD2. Germline V CDR1 and CDR2: KGHSH, LQKENI. V was pared by 3 bases and J by 2 bases, with 12 bases of the junction left unmatched. This CDR3 is 18 amino acids long. The CDR3 reads CASSPLGLARSQQETQYF. The CDR3 region has the DNA TGTGCCAGCTCACCCTTGGGACTAGCGAGATCCCAGCAAGAGACCCAGTACTTC.

V and J are TRBV19 and TRBJ2-5; 15 bases agree with TRBD2. J lost 5 bases, V lost 4 bases, and 2 bases had no gene match. Germline CDR1 and CDR2: LNHDA and SQIVND (reference sequence). The CDR3 length is 15 residues. The CDR3 here is CASSSGTSGRETQYF. CDR3 DNA sequence: TGTGCCAGTAGTAGCGGGACTAGCGGGAGGGAGACCCAGTACTTC.

The chain recombines TRBV6-1 with TRBJ2-3, with 9 bases identical to TRBD1. This CDR3 spans 15 amino acids. J was trimmed by 4 bases and V by 7 bases; bases with no gene match: 9. Germline CDR1 is MNHNS and CDR2 is SASEGT. CDR3 residues: CASIRTGALSDTQYF. The CDR3 coding sequence is TGTGCCAGCATCAGGACAGGGGCGTTGTCAGATACGCAGTATTTT.

The chain couples TRBV5-4 to TRBJ2-1; the match to TRBD2 covers 12 bases. The trim removed 1 base at V and 9 bases at J, leaving 5 bases unmatched. Germline CDR1 and CDR2: SGHNT and YYREEE (reference sequence). There are 15 residues in the CDR3. Here the CDR3 DNA reads TGTGCCAGCAGCTTGCTAGCGGGAGGGCCAGGTGAGCAGTTCTTC. It specifies CASSLLAGGPGEQFF.

The CDR3 protein is CASSRPASGKNYNEQFF. The CDR3 DNA is TGCGCCAGCAGCCGGCCAGCAAGCGGGAAGAACTACAATGAGCAGTTCTTC. This chain links TRBV5-1 with TRBJ2-1; 7 bases fit TRBD2. CDR1 is SGHRS, CDR2 YFSETQ, per germline. The CDR3 is 17 amino acids. After removal of 4 bases from V and 3 bases from J, the junction contained 13 bases not matched to a gene.